Below are 16 T cell receptor beta chains sequenced from a single sample in a study of OX40 agonist ivuxolimab in advanced cancers. Libraries came from the immunoSEQ multiplex PCR assay. The immuneACCESS repertoire file appears here via TCRdb, limited to in-frame rearrangements. These files lack a portion of the clones; in checked studies, under half of the deficit traces to unresolved V genes, and the cause of the others is not known. A total of roughly 76,000 clones appear in this sample, over 75% of them only once. The ten top clones hold roughly 3% of the sample. Here the sequenced sample was CD4+ or CD8+ T cells sorted from blood, taken in a trial of the OX40 agonist ivuxolimab. Receptors were obtained from an adult with an advanced solid tumor such as melanoma, head and neck, liver or kidney cancer.

The chain carries TRBV11-2 and TRBJ1-2, with D perhaps matching TRBD1 (6 bases). V was pared by 5 bases and J by 4 bases, with 17 bases between. The CDR3 is made up of 15 amino acids. CDR1 and CDR2 (germline): SGHAT, FQNNGV. The CDR3 here is CASSHPRGQVYGYTF. Here the CDR3 DNA reads TGTGCCAGCAGCCATCCGAGGGGACAAGTCTATGGCTACACCTTC.

The J gene is TRBJ1-1, the V gene TRBV15; 7 positions agree with TRBD1. The trim removed 2 bases at V and 3 bases at J, leaving 3 bases unmatched. This CDR3 contains 14 residues. Germline V lookup: CDR1 LNHNV, CDR2 YYDKDF (reference sequence). DNA of the CDR3: TGTGCCACCAGCAGACCAGGGGGGGACACTGAAGCTTTCTTT. This codes for CATSRPGGDTEAFF.

The rearrangement joins TRBV2 to TRBJ1-1; D gene uncertain. Trimming removed 5 bases from V and 4 bases from J, with 17 bases in between. The length of the CDR3 is 15 residues. CDR1 and CDR2 (germline): SNHLY, FYNNEI. Here the CDR3 reads CASSPGRGWGTEAFF. CDR3 nucleotides: TGTGCCAGCAGTCCCGGGAGAGGTTGGGGCACTGAAGCTTTCTTT.

V and J are TRBV15 and TRBJ2-5; D might be TRBD1 or TRBD2, each matching 5 bases. V shed 0 bases and J shed 1 base, with 9 bases lying between them. CDR1 is LNHNV, CDR2 YYDKDF, per germline (reference sequence). The CDR3 is made up of 15 amino acids. In DNA form, the CDR3 reads TGTGCCACCAGCAGAGATCTAGGGACCCAAGAGACCCAGTACTTC. As protein: CATSRDLGTQETQYF.

The rearrangement uses TRBV19 and TRBJ2-7; TRBD2 agrees at 9 bases. After removal of 3 bases from V and 2 bases from J, the junction contained 8 bases not matched to a gene. Germline CDR1 and CDR2: LNHDA and SQIVND (reference sequence). CDR3 length equals 16 residues. CDR3 bases: TGTGCCAGTAGTATGGAGACTAGCGGCTCCACCTACGAGCAGTACTTC. Its protein product is CASSMETSGSTYEQYF.

This clone was detected a few times. The J gene is TRBJ1-1, the V gene TRBV18; D possibly corresponds to TRBD1 (6 bases). The CDR3 totals 15 residues. The ends were cut back, 1 base at V and 1 base at J, with 10 bases in the middle. Per germline, CDR1 KGHSH and CDR2 LQKENI. DNA of the CDR3: TGTGCCAGCTCACCACGCACAGGGACGAACACTGAAGCTTTCTTT. It codes for CASSPRTGTNTEAFF.

The V gene is TRBV4-3, the J gene TRBJ2-5; maybe TRBD2 (5 bases). Germline assignment: CDR1 LGHNA and CDR2 YSLEER. This CDR3 is 16 amino acids long. Trimming stripped 0 bases from V and 3 bases from J, with 14 bases between. The CDR3 reads CASSQDLWQREETQYF. The CDR3 DNA follows: TGCGCCAGCAGCCAAGATTTGTGGCAGAGGGAAGAGACCCAGTACTTC.

This clone was seen a few times. The V gene is TRBV19, the J gene TRBJ1-1; D is unresolved. This CDR3 region has 14 residues. V lost 8 bases and J lost 0, with 13 bases in between. Germline CDR1 LNHDA, CDR2 SQIVND (reference sequence). CDR3 DNA: TGTGCCAGTTCCCCCCTTCCTATGAACACTGAAGCTTTCTTT. Amino acid sequence: CASSPLPMNTEAFF.

The chain joins TRBV5-6 to TRBJ1-3; no clear D gene. Germline loops: CDR1 SGHDT, CDR2 YYEEEE. Trimming left V 4 bases short and J 4 bases short, with 12 bases between. This CDR3 has 14 residues. Here the CDR3 DNA reads TGTGCCAGCAGCCCCCTCGGATCGGGAAACACCATATATTTT. Translating it yields CASSPLGSGNTIYF.

This chain uses TRBV7-2 with TRBJ1-2; D call uncertain. Trimming took off 5 bases at V and 5 bases at J, with 3 bases between the two ends. The germline V gene encodes CDR1 SGHTA and CDR2 FQGNSA. The CDR3 extends over 10 amino acids. The CDR3 here is CASSLYGYTF. DNA for the CDR3: TGTGCCAGCAGCCTTTATGGCTACACCTTC.

The sample holds one count of this clone. This chain joins TRBV7-2 and TRBJ2-5; D gene ambiguous. Germline CDR1 SGHTA, CDR2 FQGNSA. V shed 8 bases and J shed 2 bases, with 6 bases lying between them. This CDR3 region has 11 residues. The chain's CDR3 is CASGEQETQYF. The CDR3 DNA is TGTGCCAGCGGAGAACAAGAGACCCAGTACTTC.

V and J are TRBV30 and TRBJ1-2; D unresolved. Trimming shortened V by 1 base and J by 3 bases, and 9 bases separated the two germline ends. The CDR3 length is 13 residues. Germline CDR1 and CDR2: GTSNPN and SVGIG (reference sequence). This chain's CDR3 is CAWSGEVDYGYTF. CDR3 in DNA: TGTGCCTGGAGTGGGGAGGTGGACTATGGCTACACCTTC.

By proportion, this clone is medium-sized (0.01 to 0.1%). The chain joins TRBV7-2 to TRBJ1-5, with unresolved D. The V end lost 1 base, the J end lost 6 bases, and 7 bases lay between the germline ends. The CDR3 is 13 amino acids. Germline values: CDR1 SGHTA, CDR2 FQGNSA. For the CDR3, the DNA is TGTGCCAGCAGCTTAGGTCCTTCTCAGCCCCAGCATTTT. Its translation: CASSLGPSQPQHF.

This clone was seen only a few times. This sequence joins TRBV19 and TRBJ1-2; D possibly corresponds to TRBD1 (5 bases). V lost 8 bases and J 1 base, leaving 20 bases between the germline ends. Germline V CDR1 and CDR2: LNHDA, SQIVND (reference sequence). This CDR3 has 16 amino acids. CDR3 loop: CASFSNWGRFNYGYTF. The CDR3 DNA sequence: TGTGCCAGTTTTTCTAATTGGGGACGGTTTAACTATGGCTACACCTTC.

V usage is TRBV6-4 and J usage is TRBJ2-2; perhaps TRBD1 as D (6 bases). The V end was cut by 6 bases, the J end by 4 bases, with 12 bases between. The CDR3 runs 14 residues. Germline-derived CDR1 and CDR2 are MRHNA and SNTAGT. For the CDR3, the DNA is TGTGCCAGCAGAGCAGACAGGAGCACCGGGGAGCTGTTTTTT. Translated: CASRADRSTGELFF.

This clone was recorded once. The chain employs TRBV29-1 and TRBJ2-3; perhaps TRBD2 as D (5 bases). Trimming shortened V by 8 bases and J by 0 bases, and 9 bases separated the two germline ends. CDR3 size: 12 residues. Per the germline V gene, CDR1 is SQVTM and CDR2 is ANQGSEA. The CDR3 region is CSLRESTDTQYF. In DNA form, the CDR3 reads TGCAGCCTCCGGGAAAGCACAGATACGCAGTATTTT.